What follows are 15 T cell receptor beta chains derived from one specimen sequenced in a study of beta chain features in type 1 diabetes. The authors reverse transcribed all of the isolated RNA, so sequencing captured expressed TCRB transcripts. Only in-frame clones appear in the TCRdb table, and some are missing; sequencing was by immunoSEQ multiplex PCR. The table has about 250,000 clones, 13% to 15% seen once. The specimen was naive CD4+ T cells from blood. The receptor source for this set is a woman aged 40-49 years in good health.

The chain links TRBV29-1 to TRBJ1-1; D perhaps matches TRBD1 (6 bases). This CDR3 contains 14 residues. The germline V and J ends were trimmed by 4 bases and 11 bases, with 23 bases remaining between them. Germline CDR1 SQVTM, CDR2 ANQGSEA. CDR3 amino acids: CSVGAGAGPSRAFF. The CDR3 coding sequence is TGCAGCGTTGGGGCAGGGGCAGGGCCCTCGAGGGCTTTCTTT.

The rearrangement links TRBV2 to TRBJ1-3, with D possibly being TRBD1 (6 bases). This CDR3 comprises 15 residues. Looked up from germline, CDR1 is SNHLY and CDR2 is FYNNEI. Trimming took 4 bases from V and 3 from J, leaving 13 bases between them. This chain's CDR3 is CASSGGRGYGNTIYF. As DNA, the CDR3 is TGTGCCAGCAGTGGAGGCAGGGGATATGGAAACACCATATATTTT. Using reference TRBV2 and TRBJ1-3 for the parts outside the CDR3, the full variable domain is EPEVTQTPSHQVTQMGQEVILRCVPISNHLYFYWYRQILGQKVEFLVSFYNNEISEKSEIFDDQFSVERPDGSNFTLKIRSTKLEDSAMYFCASSGGRGYGNTIYFGEGSWLTVV.

This clone was counted only a few times. This sequence joins TRBV7-2 and TRBJ2-1; D is undetermined. Germline V gene data show CDR1 as SGHTA and CDR2 as FQGNSA. The CDR3 sequence is 15 residues long. The germline V and J ends were trimmed by 0 bases and 5 bases, with 11 bases remaining between them. The CDR3 DNA sequence: TGTGCCAGCAGCTTAGCGGCAGTATTTCACAATGAGCAGTTCTTC. The encoded protein is CASSLAAVFHNEQFF.

This clone was seen many times. V usage is TRBV4-3 and J usage is TRBJ2-7; 8 positions agree with TRBD2. Trimming at V came to 4 bases and at J to 10 bases, leaving 6 bases not matched to a gene. This CDR3 has 12 residues. Germline loops: CDR1 LGHNA, CDR2 YSLEER. The CDR3 coding sequence is TGCGCCAGCAGCCTTCGGGGGGGGACTCAGTACTTC. The encoded protein is CASSLRGGTQYF.

The genes are TRBV5-4 and TRBJ2-2; a possible D gene is TRBD2 (6 bases). The germline gives CDR1 SGHNT, CDR2 YYREEE (reference sequence). Deletions cut 10 bases from V and 5 bases from J, with 18 bases between. The CDR3 has 14 amino acids. CDR3 nucleotide sequence: TGTGCCCTAAAGTCGGCGGGGTTAACCGGGGAGCTGTTTTTT. Translation gives CALKSAGLTGELFF.

The chain uses TRBV6-1 and TRBJ1-1, with D hard to call. The germline V gene encodes CDR1 MNHNS and CDR2 SASEGT. V lost 1 base and J lost 8, with 11 bases in between. This CDR3 region has 13 residues. In DNA, the CDR3 is TGTGCCAGCAGTGAAGGAACGGGGAAAGAAGCTTTCTTT. Its protein product is CASSEGTGKEAFF.

This clone was seen a handful of times. The chain joins TRBV19 to TRBJ1-2; D is unclear. The CDR3 is made up of 13 amino acids. Trimming removed 7 bases at V and 2 bases at J, with 11 bases between. The germline gives CDR1 LNHDA, CDR2 SQIVND (reference sequence). The CDR3 nucleotides read TGTGCCAGTAAGGAGGGAGCGAACTATGGCTACACCTTC. Its protein product is CASKEGANYGYTF.

This sequence joins TRBV5-1 and TRBJ2-3; 7 positions match TRBD1. Germline V gives CDR1 SGHRS, CDR2 YFSETQ. V shed 4 bases and J 6 bases; nucleotides not matched to a gene: 8. This CDR3 is 14 amino acids long. CDR3 region: CASSTGTVGDTQYF. CDR3 in DNA: TGCGCCAGCAGCACCGGGACAGTGGGTGATACGCAGTATTTT. The full variable domain, in which reference TRBV5-1 and TRBJ2-3 provide the parts outside the CDR3, is KAGVTQTPRYLIKTRGQQVTLSCSPISGHRSVSWYQQTPGQGLQFLFEYFSETQRNKGNFPGRFSGRQFSNSRSEMNVSTLELGDSALYLCASSTGTVGDTQYFGPGTRLTVL.

The V call is TRBV7-8, the J call TRBJ1-4, with 8 nucleotides matching TRBD1. This CDR3 is built from 15 residues. Per germline, CDR1 SGHVS and CDR2 FQNEAQ. V dropped 5 bases and J dropped 12; count of bases not matched to a gene: 14. CDR3 nucleotides: TGTGCCAGCAGCATAATCAGGGGGCAGAGTCAACAACTGTTTTTT. It encodes CASSIIRGQSQQLFF.

The rearrangement joins TRBV2 to TRBJ1-2, with a possible D match to TRBD1 (6 bases). The V and J ends lost 5 bases and 7 bases respectively, with 8 bases between them. The V gene's germline CDR1 is SNHLY and CDR2 FYNNEI. This CDR3 spans 11 amino acids. The CDR3 DNA reads TGTGCCAGCAGTCTAGGGGGTGGCTACACCTTC. Amino acid sequence: CASSLGGGYTF.

This clone was seen more than once but under ten times. CDR3 residues: CASTYRAGDYGYTF. CDR3 nucleotide sequence: TGTGCCAGCACCTATAGGGCAGGGGACTATGGCTACACCTTC. The rearrangement links TRBV27 to TRBJ1-2; possible D gene TRBD1, 6 bases. This CDR3 is 14 amino acids long. V dropped 7 bases and J dropped 3 bases, with 15 bases sitting between them. The germline V gene has CDR1 MNHEY and CDR2 SMNVEV (reference sequence).

V is TRBV19 and J is TRBJ1-5; 9 nucleotides align to TRBD1. Per the germline V gene, CDR1 is LNHDA and CDR2 is SQIVND (reference sequence). The V segment lost 6 bases and the J segment 3 bases; nucleotides outside the gene matches: 6. CDR3 length: 15 amino acids. CDR3 sequence reads: CASSPGQGFNQPQHF. In nucleotides, the CDR3 is TGTGCCAGTAGCCCCGGACAGGGGTTCAATCAGCCCCAGCATTTT.

This chain links TRBV7-2 with TRBJ2-3, with 7 bases that match TRBD2. This CDR3 is 16 amino acids long. The ends lost 1 base at V and 1 base at J; junction bases unmatched: 5. Germline-derived CDR1 and CDR2 are SGHTA and FQGNSA. The CDR3 spells CASSLDRAGGTDTQYF. The CDR3 DNA sequence: TGTGCCAGCAGCTTAGATCGTGCGGGGGGCACAGATACGCAGTATTTT. Full variable domain (remainder filled in from reference TRBV7-2 and TRBJ2-3): GAGVSQSPSNKVTEKGKDVELRCDPISGHTALYWYRQSLGQGLEFLIYFQGNSAPDKSGLPSDRFSAERTGGSVSTLTIQRTQQEDSAVYLCASSLDRAGGTDTQYFGPGTRLTVL.

In this sample, this clone turned up a few times. One end of the junction does not line up with germline, which may come from a read error. The CDR3 region has the DNA TGTGCCAGCAGTGTTTTCGAAGGTGGACTAGCTTATTTT. Encoded protein: CASSVFEGGLAYF. The chain combines TRBV6-5 with TRBJ1-4, with D hard to call. CDR3 length: 13 amino acids. CDR1 is MNHEY and CDR2 is SVGAGI in the germline V gene.

This rearrangement joins TRBV19 to TRBJ1-5; D gene ambiguous. Trimming left V 6 bases short and J 0 bases short, with 12 bases between. Germline CDR1 LNHDA, CDR2 SQIVND (reference sequence). The CDR3 loop spans 15 amino acids. CDR3 residues: CASSLDGSSNQPQHF. DNA of the CDR3: TGTGCCAGTAGCTTGGACGGGAGTAGCAATCAGCCCCAGCATTTT.